This T cell receptor (beta chain) emerged from a study of blood T cells in healthy people across ages. Trimming pared 3 bases from V and 6 bases from J, leaving 12 bases between. This CDR3 comprises 13 residues. Primers used in a second PCR of about 7 to 12 cycles were a sample-barcoded 5' primer and a J-beta primer mix. Using its own MiXCR run on the 5' RACE reads, TCRdb lists one record per CDR3 protein. Among about 1,500,000 distinct CDR3 sequences listed, roughly 40% were seen once. Caucasian individuals from Russia who were healthy and aged roughly 6 to 95 acted as donors. The receptor's source is a woman between 18 and 29 years old in good health. Sample: blood. The chain couples TRBV12-3 or TRBV12-4 to TRBJ2-7; D is undetermined. The DNA for the CDR3 is TGTGCCAGCAGTTTTGGGCGCCTTGGCGAGCAGTACTTC. Protein product: CASSFGRLGEQYF.